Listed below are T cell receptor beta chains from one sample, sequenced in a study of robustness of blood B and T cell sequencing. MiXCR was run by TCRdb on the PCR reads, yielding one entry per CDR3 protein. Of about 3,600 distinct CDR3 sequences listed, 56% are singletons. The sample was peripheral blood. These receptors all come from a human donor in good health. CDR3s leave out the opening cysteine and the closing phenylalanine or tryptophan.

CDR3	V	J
ASSLVGSNQPQH	TRBV12-3/TRBV12-4	TRBJ1-5
ASSLDGRGNTIY	TRBV5-1	TRBJ1-3
ASSLAGGWSQETQY	TRBV5-1	TRBJ2-5
ASKYRDKVNYEQY	TRBV6-1	TRBJ2-7
SAKNRGLSTEAF	TRBV20-1	TRBJ1-1
SVEVANVQETQY	TRBV29-1	TRBJ2-5
SAPHRVEGNTIY	TRBV20-1	TRBJ1-3
AWSFEGPQY	TRBV30	TRBJ2-3
ASSYGKRTEAF	TRBV6-5	TRBJ1-1
SARDGRQILNTEAF	TRBV20-1	TRBJ1-1
AKLQGAHYEQY	TRBV24-1	TRBJ2-7
ASSSIVGLAGGRSYNEQF	TRBV5-5	TRBJ2-1
ASSLAASSYNEQF	TRBV5-1	TRBJ2-1
ATAPGQGEEKLF	TRBV10-3	TRBJ1-4
ATSDSPGTSGSSYNEQF	TRBV24-1	TRBJ2-1
ANRDHNYEQY	TRBV6-6	TRBJ2-7
AISDQFEQF	TRBV10-3	TRBJ2-1
AWRSWRLNTEAF	TRBV30	TRBJ1-1
ASRIRGTANANTGELF	TRBV19	TRBJ2-2
ASSPTGRSEAF	TRBV9	TRBJ1-1
AWSRGGGWVNTEAF	TRBV30	TRBJ1-1
ASSATGGVNEQF	TRBV19	TRBJ2-1
ASSAGVGYSNQPQH	TRBV6-1	TRBJ1-5
AISESRLGAF	TRBV10-3	TRBJ1-1
ASSLGAHLKGQTYNEQF	TRBV27	TRBJ2-1
SASRPVSGNTIY	TRBV20-1	TRBJ1-3